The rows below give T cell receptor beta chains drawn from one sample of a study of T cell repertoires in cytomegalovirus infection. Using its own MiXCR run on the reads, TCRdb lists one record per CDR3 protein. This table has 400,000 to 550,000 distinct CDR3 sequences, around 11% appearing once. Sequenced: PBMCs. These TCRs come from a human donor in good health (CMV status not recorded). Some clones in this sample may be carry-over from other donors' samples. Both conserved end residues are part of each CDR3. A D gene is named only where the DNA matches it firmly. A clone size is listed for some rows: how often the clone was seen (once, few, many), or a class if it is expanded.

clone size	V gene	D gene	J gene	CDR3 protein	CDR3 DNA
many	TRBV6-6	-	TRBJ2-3	CASSYSTRDTQYF	TGTGCCAGCAGTTACTCTACCCGAGATACGCAGTATTTT
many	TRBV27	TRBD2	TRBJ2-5	CASSSTSRGGYQETQYF	TGTGCCAGCAGTTCAACCTCTCGCGGGGGATACCAAGAGACCCAGTACTTC
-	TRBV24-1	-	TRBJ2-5	CATSDPAWVETQYF	TGTGCCACCAGTGATCCCGCCTGGGTGGAGACCCAGTACTTC
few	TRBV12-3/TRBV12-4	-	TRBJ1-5	CASRQGRGSNQPQHF	TGTGCCAGCAGGCAGGGGAGAGGAAGCAATCAGCCCCAGCATTTT
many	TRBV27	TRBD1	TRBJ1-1	CASSPRWTGAEAFF	TGTGCCAGCAGTCCCCGATGGACAGGGGCTGAAGCTTTCTTT
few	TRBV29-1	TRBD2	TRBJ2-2	CSVEDWTSGSTGELFF	TGCAGCGTTGAAGACTGGACTAGCGGGAGTACCGGGGAGCTGTTTTTT
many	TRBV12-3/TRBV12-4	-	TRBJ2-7	CASSSYTYEQYF	TGTGCCAGCAGTTCATATACCTACGAGCAGTACTTC
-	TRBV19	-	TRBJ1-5	CASSIEGVWRNQPQHF	TGTGCCAGTAGTATCGAGGGGGTCTGGCGCAATCAGCCCCAGCATTTT
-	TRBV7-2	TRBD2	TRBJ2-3	CASSPRTSGRFGTDTQYF	TGTGCCAGCAGCCCCCGGACTAGCGGGAGATTTGGCACAGATACGCAGTATTTT
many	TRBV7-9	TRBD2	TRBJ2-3	CASSHVGGSTDTQYF	TGTGCCAGCAGCCACGTCGGGGGGAGCACAGATACGCAGTATTTT
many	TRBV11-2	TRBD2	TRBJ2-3	CASRRGAGAGTDTQYF	TGTGCCAGCCGGAGGGGAGCGGGGGCCGGAACAGATACGCAGTATTTT
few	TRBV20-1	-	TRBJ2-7	CSARNRAGPRYEQYF	TGCAGTGCTAGGAACCGCGCGGGGCCTAGGTACGAGCAGTACTTC
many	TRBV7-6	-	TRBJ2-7	CASSPRSGAEAYEQYF	TGTGCCAGCAGCCCCCGATCGGGGGCCGAGGCCTACGAGCAGTACTTC
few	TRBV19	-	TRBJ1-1	CASQPVGAPDTEAFF	TGTGCCAGCCAGCCGGTAGGGGCGCCGGACACTGAAGCTTTCTTT
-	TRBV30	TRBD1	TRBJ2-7	CAWRPTRDRSLWEQYF	TGTGCCTGGAGACCCACACGGGACAGGTCTCTCTGGGAGCAGTACTTC
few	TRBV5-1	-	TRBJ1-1	CASSSDSLDAEAFF	TGCGCCAGCAGCTCTGACAGCCTAGACGCTGAAGCTTTCTTT
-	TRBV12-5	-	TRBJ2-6	CASGLVIRTDYSGANVLTF	TGTGCTAGTGGTTTGGTAATTAGGACGGACTACTCTGGGGCCAACGTCCTGACTTTC
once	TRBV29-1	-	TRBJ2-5	CSVAPTGSETQYF	TGCAGCGTTGCCCCAACAGGGTCAGAGACCCAGTACTTC
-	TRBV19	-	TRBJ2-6	CASSIATVSGANVLTF	TGTGCCAGTAGTATAGCGACAGTCTCTGGGGCCAACGTCCTGACTTTC
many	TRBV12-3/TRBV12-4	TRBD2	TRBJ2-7	CASSPTSGGLSSYEQYF	TGTGCCAGCAGTCCGACTAGCGGGGGCCTAAGCTCCTACGAGCAGTACTTC
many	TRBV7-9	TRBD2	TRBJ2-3	CASSTSGRDPDTQYF	TGTGCCAGCTCTACTAGCGGGAGGGATCCAGATACGCAGTATTTT
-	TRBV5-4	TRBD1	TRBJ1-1	CASSVTTGTANTEAFF	TGTGCCAGCAGCGTTACCACCGGGACAGCGAACACTGAAGCTTTCTTT
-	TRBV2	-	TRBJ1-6	CASIEGEGAYNSPLHF	TGTGCCAGCATCGAGGGGGAGGGCGCCTATAATTCACCCCTCCACTTT
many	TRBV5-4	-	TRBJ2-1	CASSGSYNEQFF	TGTGCCAGCAGCGGTTCTTACAATGAGCAGTTCTTC
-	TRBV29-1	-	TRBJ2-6	CSVEGQTTYSGANVLTF	TGCAGCGTGGAAGGACAGACCACATACTCTGGGGCCAACGTCCTGACTTTC
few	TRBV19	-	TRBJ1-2	CASRTGGDPPSGYTF	TGTGCCAGTAGAACAGGAGGGGACCCTCCGTCGGGCTACACCTTC
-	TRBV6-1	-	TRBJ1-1	CASSERSWDMNTEAFF	TGTGCCAGCAGTGAAAGGTCATGGGATATGAACACTGAAGCTTTCTTT
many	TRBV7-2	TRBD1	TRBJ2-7	CASSKDRITSYEQYF	TGTGCCAGCAGCAAGGACAGGATAACCTCCTACGAGCAGTACTTC
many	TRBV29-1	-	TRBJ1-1	CSVGKNTEAFF	TGCAGCGTTGGGAAGAACACTGAAGCTTTCTTT
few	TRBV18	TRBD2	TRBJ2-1	CASSPFSGTSGKSYNEQFF	TGTGCCAGCTCACCTTTCTCCGGGACTAGCGGGAAATCCTACAATGAGCAGTTCTTC
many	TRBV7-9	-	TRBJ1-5	CASSLGGHQPQHF	TGTGCCAGCAGCTTAGGGGGCCATCAGCCCCAGCATTTT
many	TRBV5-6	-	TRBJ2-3	CASSPMTGGTDTQYF	TGTGCCAGCAGCCCGATGACAGGCGGCACAGATACGCAGTATTTT
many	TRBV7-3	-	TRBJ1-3	CASSLGGAGSTIYF	TGTGCCAGCAGCTTGGGGGGGGCGGGCAGCACCATATATTTT
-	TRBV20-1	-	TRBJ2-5	CSATATETQYF	TGCAGTGCCACGGCGACAGAGACCCAGTACTTC
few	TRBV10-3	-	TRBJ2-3	CAIKGASGLDTDTQYF	TGTGCCATCAAGGGGGCTAGCGGCCTTGACACAGATACGCAGTATTTT
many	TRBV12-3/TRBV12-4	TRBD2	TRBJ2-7	CASSLSGRMDEQYF	TGTGCCAGCAGCCTAAGCGGGAGGATGGACGAGCAGTACTTC
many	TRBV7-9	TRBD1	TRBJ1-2	CASSEKQGDGYTF	TGTGCCAGCAGCGAGAAACAGGGGGATGGCTACACCTTC
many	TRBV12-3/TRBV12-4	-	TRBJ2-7	CASSLIGANEQYF	TGTGCCAGCAGTTTAATAGGGGCTAACGAGCAGTACTTC
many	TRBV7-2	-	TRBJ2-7	CASSWGLSSYEQYF	TGTGCCAGCAGCTGGGGGCTCAGCTCCTACGAGCAGTACTTC
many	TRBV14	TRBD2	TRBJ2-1	CASSLYTSGSKNEQFF	TGTGCCAGCAGCCTTTACACTAGCGGGAGTAAGAATGAGCAGTTCTTC
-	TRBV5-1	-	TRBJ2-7	CASSLVPGDGYEQYF	TGCGCCAGCAGCTTGGTACCCGGGGATGGATACGAGCAGTACTTC
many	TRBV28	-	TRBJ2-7	CASSPQAWGSYEQYF	TGTGCCAGCAGTCCCCAGGCATGGGGGTCTTACGAGCAGTACTTC
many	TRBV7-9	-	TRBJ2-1	CASSLVFQRMREQFF	TGTGCCAGCAGCTTAGTATTCCAGAGGATGCGTGAGCAGTTCTTC
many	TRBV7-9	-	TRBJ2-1	CASSLVRTGVAYNEQFF	TGTGCCAGCAGCTTAGTCCGTACGGGAGTGGCCTACAATGAGCAGTTCTTC
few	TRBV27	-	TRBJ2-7	CASSPGPHGDEQYF	TGTGCCAGCAGCCCCGGGCCCCATGGGGACGAGCAGTACTTC
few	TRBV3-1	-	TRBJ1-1	CASSQVSLIGTEAFF	TGTGCCAGCAGCCAAGTTAGTCTGATCGGGACTGAAGCTTTCTTT
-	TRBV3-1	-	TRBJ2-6	CASSRTSSGANVQTF	TGTGCCAGCAGCCGTACCAGCTCTGGGGCCAACGTCCAGACTTTC
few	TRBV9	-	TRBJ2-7	CASSVGTAFQGNEQYF	TGTGCCAGCAGCGTAGGGACAGCCTTTCAGGGTAACGAGCAGTACTTC
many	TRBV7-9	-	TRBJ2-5	CASSLADYNQETQYF	TGTGCCAGCAGCTTAGCGGACTACAACCAAGAGACCCAGTACTTC
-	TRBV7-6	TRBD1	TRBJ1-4	CASSPETGRSEKLFF	TGTGCCAGCAGCCCAGAGACAGGGAGGTCTGAAAAACTGTTTTTT